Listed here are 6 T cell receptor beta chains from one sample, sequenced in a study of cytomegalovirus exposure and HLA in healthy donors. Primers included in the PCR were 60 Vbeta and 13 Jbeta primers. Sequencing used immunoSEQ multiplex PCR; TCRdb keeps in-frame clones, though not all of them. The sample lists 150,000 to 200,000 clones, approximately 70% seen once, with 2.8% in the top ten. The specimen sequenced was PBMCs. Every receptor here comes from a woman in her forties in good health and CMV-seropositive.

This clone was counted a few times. CDR3 coding DNA: TGTGCCAGCAGTAGCAGGGCCCCGGCTTTCTTT. This codes for CASSSRAPAFF. The rearrangement joins TRBV2 to TRBJ1-1; D might be TRBD1 (5 bases). The CDR3 is 11 amino acids. V was clipped by 5 bases and J by 11 bases, with 12 bases between them. Looked up from germline, CDR1 is SNHLY and CDR2 is FYNNEI.

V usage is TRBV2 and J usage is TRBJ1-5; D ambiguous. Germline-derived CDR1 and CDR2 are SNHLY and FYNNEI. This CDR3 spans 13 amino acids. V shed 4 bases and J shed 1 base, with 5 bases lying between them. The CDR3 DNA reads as TGTGCCAGCAGTGTCGCGAGCAATCAGCCCCAGCATTTT. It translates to CASSVASNQPQHF.

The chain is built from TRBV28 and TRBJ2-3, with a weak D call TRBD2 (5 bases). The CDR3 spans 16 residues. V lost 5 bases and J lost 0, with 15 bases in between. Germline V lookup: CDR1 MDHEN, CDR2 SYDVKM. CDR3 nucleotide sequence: TGTGCCAGCAGTCCCCTTCTCGGGAAAAGCACAGATACGCAGTATTTT. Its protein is CASSPLLGKSTDTQYF.

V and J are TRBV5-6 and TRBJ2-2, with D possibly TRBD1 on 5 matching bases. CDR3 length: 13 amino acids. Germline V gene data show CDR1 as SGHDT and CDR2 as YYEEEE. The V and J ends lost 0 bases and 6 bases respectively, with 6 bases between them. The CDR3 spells CASSLGGSGELFF. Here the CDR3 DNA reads TGTGCCAGCAGCTTGGGGGGCTCCGGGGAGCTGTTTTTT. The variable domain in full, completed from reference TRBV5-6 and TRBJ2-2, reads DAGVTQSPTHLIKTRGQQVTLRCSPKSGHDTVSWYQQALGQGPQFIFQYYEEEERQRGNFPDRFSGHQFPNYSSELNVNALLLGDSALYLCASSLGGSGELFFGEGSRLTVL.

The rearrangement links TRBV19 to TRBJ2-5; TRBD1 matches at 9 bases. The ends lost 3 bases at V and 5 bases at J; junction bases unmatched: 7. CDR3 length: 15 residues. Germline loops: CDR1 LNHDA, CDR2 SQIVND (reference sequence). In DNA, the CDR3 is TGTGCCAGTAGTATTTGGACAGGGGATTCCGAGACCCAGTACTTC. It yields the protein CASSIWTGDSETQYF.

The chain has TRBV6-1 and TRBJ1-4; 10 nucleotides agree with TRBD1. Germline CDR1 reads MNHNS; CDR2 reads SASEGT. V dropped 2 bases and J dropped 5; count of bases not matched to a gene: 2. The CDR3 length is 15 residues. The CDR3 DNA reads TGTGCCAGCAGTGAACCGGGACAGGGGAATGAAAAACTGTTTTTT. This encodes CASSEPGQGNEKLFF.